The 4 T cell receptor beta chains given below trace back to one sample, sequenced in a study of T cells after yellow fever vaccination. TCRdb reprocessed the 5' RACE reads with MiXCR, giving one entry per CDR3 protein. This table has approximately 70,000 distinct CDR3 sequences, about 7.2% appearing once. The sequenced sample was CD8+ T cells sorted from PBMCs, obtained around 10 days after the first yellow fever vaccination. The receptors stem from a man between 18 and 35 years old who received the YFV17D yellow fever vaccine.

This clonotype was found many times. This chain connects TRBV29-1 to TRBJ2-1; possibly TRBD2 for D (6 bases). The CDR3 extends over 12 amino acids. The V gene lost 8 bases and the J gene lost 10 bases, with 18 bases spanning the gap. CDR1 and CDR2 from the germline V gene are SQVTM and ANQGSEA. The CDR3 reads CSPCSLGGEQFF. In nucleotides, the CDR3 is TGCAGCCCCTGTTCTCTGGGGGGAGAGCAGTTCTTC.

This clonotype turned up a few times. The chain is built from TRBV19 and TRBJ2-1; 7 bases line up with TRBD2. This CDR3 region has 15 residues. The V segment lost 5 bases and the J segment 1 base; nucleotides outside the gene matches: 5. Germline CDR1 is LNHDA and CDR2 is SQIVND (reference sequence). In DNA form, the CDR3 reads TGTGCCAGTAGTCCCCGACTAGCTTCCTACAATGAGCAGTTCTTC. It yields the protein CASSPRLASYNEQFF. The complete variable domain, with remaining parts taken from reference TRBV19 and TRBJ2-1, reads DGGITQSPKYLFRKEGQNVTLSCEQNLNHDAMYWYRQDPGQGLRLIYYSQIVNDFQKGDIAEGYSVSREKKESFPLTVTSAQKNPTAFYLCASSPRLASYNEQFFGPGTRLTVL.

The chain has TRBV12-3 or TRBV12-4 and TRBJ2-5, with a weak D call TRBD2 (5 bases). The V end lost 4 bases, the J end lost 5 bases, and 5 bases lay between the germline ends. The CDR3 totals 11 residues. CDR3: CASSWRETQYF. CDR3 DNA: TGTGCCAGCAGTTGGAGGGAGACCCAGTACTTC.

This clonotype was seen at least ten times. This rearrangement joins TRBV12-3 or TRBV12-4 to TRBJ1-4; D gene unclear. The CDR3 totals 14 residues. Between the trimmed V and J ends, which lost 2 bases and 5 bases, there was a span of 9 bases. CDR3 in amino acids: CASSLPGPNEKLFF. The CDR3 DNA is TGTGCCAGCAGTTTACCAGGCCCCAATGAAAAACTGTTTTTT.